Listed below are T cell receptor beta chains from one sample, sequenced in a study of blood T cell repertoires in COVID-19. The protocol was immunoSEQ multiplex PCR, while the TCRdb copy is restricted to in-frame clones and leaves out a portion. This table holds about 49,000 clones, roughly 84% found once. Sequencing was done on a sample of peripheral blood. The receptors come from a human donor in a cohort sampled during active COVID-19. CDR3s include the opening cysteine and the closing phenylalanine or tryptophan. A D gene is named only where the DNA matches it firmly. Some rows mark clone size as missing; the rest say once, few, many or name a class of expanded clone.

abundance	v_gene	d_gene	j_gene	CDR3nt	CDR3aa
-	TRBV2	-	TRBJ2-7	TGTGCCAGCGAGTATAGGGGCGAGCAGTACTTC	CASEYRGEQYF
-	TRBV28	TRBD2	TRBJ2-7	TGTGCCAGCAGTTGGAACCCTAAGCGGGAGGGTATCTGGCGCTACGAGCAGTACTTC	CASSWNPKREGIWRYEQYF
-	TRBV30	-	TRBJ2-5	TGTGCCTGGACTACCCCCTATCCAGGGACCCAGTACTTC	CAWTTPYPGTQYF
-	TRBV5-4	TRBD1	TRBJ2-1	TGTGCCAGCAGCTTTTCCGGGACAGGGATAAACAATGAGCAGTTCTTC	CASSFSGTGINNEQFF
-	TRBV30	TRBD2	TRBJ2-1	TGTGCCTGGAGTGTAGGGTCTAGCGGGATATACAATGAGCAGTTCTTC	CAWSVGSSGIYNEQFF
-	TRBV9	-	TRBJ1-3	TGTGCCAGCAGCGTAGGCCCCCAGGAGGGAGGAAACACCATATATTTT	CASSVGPQEGGNTIYF
few	TRBV6-5	TRBD2	TRBJ2-7	TGTGCCAGCAGTTACTCGCGGGGGTACGAGCAGTACTTC	CASSYSRGYEQYF
-	TRBV5-1	-	TRBJ2-7	TGCGCCAGCAGCTCTGGCGTCCCGCAGACTACCTACGAGCAGTACTTC	CASSSGVPQTTYEQYF
-	TRBV6-1	-	TRBJ2-1	TGTGCCAGCAGTGAAAGGGACTCCTTCAATGAGCAGTTCTTC	CASSERDSFNEQFF
-	TRBV6-2/TRBV6-3	-	TRBJ2-7	TGTGCCAGCAGTTACTCGAGAGACTACGAGCAGTACTTC	CASSYSRDYEQYF
-	TRBV6-2/TRBV6-3	-	TRBJ2-7	TGTGCCAGCAGTTACTCGATACGTATGAGCGGGCAGGGGGCCTACGAGCAGTACTTC	CASSYSIRMSGQGAYEQYF
-	TRBV7-2	-	TRBJ2-7	TGTGCCAGCAGCTTAAAACAGGGATACGAGCAGTACTTC	CASSLKQGYEQYF
-	TRBV27	TRBD2	TRBJ2-1	TGTGCCAGCAAACCGATACTAGCGGGGTTTTACAATGAGCAGTTCTTC	CASKPILAGFYNEQFF